The sequence of this T cell receptor beta chain was determined in a study of T cells in tuberculosis. Study overall: IGRA-negative adolescents, IGRA-positive adolescents with latent tuberculosis and adults with active tuberculosis formed this South African cohort.

TCRdb's table, derived via immunoSEQ multiplex PCR, lists solely in-frame clones and lacks some. Among tens of thousands of clones listed, 90% to 95% were seen once. General observations from the study: Active tuberculosis alpha repertoires lay closer to GMM-specific TCRs than controls'.

Germline values: CDR1 SEHNR, CDR2 FQNEAQ (reference sequence). CDR3 length: 16 amino acids. V gave up 5 bases and J gave up 5 bases; unmatched junction bases: 12. In regard to this clone: Its cognate antigen is unknown.

The material sequenced was PBMCs. This receptor was taken from a donor aged 5 to 30 with latent tuberculosis or without tuberculosis infection. J is TRBJ2-5 and V is TRBV7-9; TRBD2 agrees at 9 bases. The CDR3 reads CASSLDPGLALETQYF. CDR3 nucleotides: TGTGCCAGCAGCCTGGACCCGGGACTAGCTTTGGAGACCCAGTACTTC. The full variable domain, with the rest looked up from reference TRBV7-9 and TRBJ2-5, is DTGVSQNPRHKITKRGQNVTFRCDPISEHNRLYWYRQTLGQGPEFLTYFQNEAQLEKSRLLSDRFSAERPKGSFSTLEIQRTEQGDSAMYLCASSLDPGLALETQYFGPGTRLLVL.